This T cell receptor beta chain was recorded in a study of T cells in Graves' hyperthyroidism and ophthalmopathy. In its sample, this clonotype was seen once. The antigen is not known. RNA transcripts gave rise to amplified TCR beta CDR3 regions. HTBI primers drove first-round RT-PCR of the TCR CDR3. TCRdb redid the calling of the multiplex PCR reads with MiXCR, one entry per CDR3 protein. Of about 500,000 distinct CDR3 sequences in the sample, 46% are singletons; the top ten hold about two fifths. Germline V gene lookup returns CDR1 SEHNR and CDR2 FQNEAQ (reference sequence). CDR3 length: 14 residues. The germline V and J ends were trimmed by 4 bases and 4 bases, with 13 bases remaining between them. Study-level results: The model anticipated ophthalmopathy a median about six months pre-onset.

Uncontrolled infections, other autoimmune diseases, pregnancy or lactation led to exclusion of patients. Diagnostic decisions used clinical symptoms, serum thyroxine and TRAb, thyroid ultrasound and orbital computed tomography. The chain links TRBV7-9 to TRBJ1-2, with D possibly TRBD1 on 5 matching bases. This TCR came from an adult woman with Graves' disease, either hyperthyroidism or ophthalmopathy (not recorded which). The sequencing input was peripheral blood or thyroid tissue (not recorded which). As DNA, the CDR3 is TGTGCCAGCAGCTCCCAGGGAATTAGCTATGGCTACACCTTC. Protein: CASSSQGISYGYTF.